This entry describes one T cell receptor (beta chain). The clone's antigen remains unknown. The junction does not match germline at one end; this may be a read error. Genomic DNA was used as template for profiling of TCR beta VDJ combinations and CDR3 sequences. An Illumina HiSeq 2000 was the platform used for TCR repertoire sequencing. As for how the authors treated the data: Repertoire assessment relied on Simpson's diversity index, CDR3 size and DJ length profiles, and TRBV/TRBJ rearrangement plots. The immunodominant clone was defined as the most abundant DNA sequence in deep sequencing data. CDR3 amino acid sequences were checked for sharing between subjects and were compared against published repertoires and the VDJdb database. TCRdb reran the public reads through fastp at Q25 and MiXCR, keeping productive beta chains. Every entry covers one CDR3 protein and lists the most common genes and DNA from its rows. The V and J calls were determined by TCRdb, not by the authors. The sample table records some 170,000 distinct CDR3 sequences; nearly 65% of these occur just once. Together, the top ten hold 40% to 50% of the sample.

This sample was taken from a study of CD8+CD57+ T cells in acquired aplastic anemia (dated by TCRdb to 2016 to 2018). About the investigation overall: Extracted DNA from sorted CD4+ and CD8+ cells averaged around 3.3 ug, ranging from roughly 0.17 to 30 ug. A CD8+CD57+ expansion meant a frequency higher than the mean frequency seen in healthy subjects.

From the cysteine through the phenylalanine, the CDR3 covers 14 amino acids. The kept DNA is CDR3 alone, 42 bases in frame from the first base. CDR1 and CDR2 (DFQATT, SNEGSKA) derive from the germline V gene (reference sequence). Summary of the overall study and its limitations: Patients and healthy controls showed no significant difference in CD8+ Simpson's diversity (P=0.060). Although around 30 CD8+ CDR3 sequences were shared by patients and controls, these sequences appeared highly expressed in patients and within the immunodominant clones of patients.

Expansion of CD8+CD57+ cells had been shown by flow cytometry in the patients chosen for sequencing. All patients had severe acquired aplastic anemia diagnosed by International Study of Aplastic Anemia and Agranulocytosis and Camitta criteria. Patients had received no therapy at the time of blood sampling. TCR repertoires of sorted CD4+ and CD8+ blood T cells from severe aplastic anemia patients and healthy subjects were deep-sequenced in the study. Patients were enrolled in the USA under clinicaltrials.gov protocols 00001620, 01623167, 00001397, 00071045, 00081523 and 00961064. Ficoll-Paque density gradient centrifugation was used to isolate peripheral blood mononuclear cells. Before DNA was extracted, CD4+ and CD8+ T cells were sorted using either FACS or magnetic beads.

The receptor's source is a human donor with aplastic anemia. Sequenced input: sorted CD4+, CD8+, or CD8+CD57+ T cells (not recorded which) from PBMCs. The sequence links TRBV20-1 to TRBJ2-5; the central 9 bases match TRBD2. CDR3 reads: CSARDGREGETRYF. The nucleotide sequence is given as TGCAGTGCTAGAGATGGGCGGGAGGGCGAGACCCGGTACTTC.